The 6 T cell receptor beta chains reported below all come from one sample, sequenced in a study of control samples from healthy donors and cancer patients. Sequenced by immunoSEQ multiplex PCR; TCRdb stores in-frame clones only, minus some. The sample includes 260,000 or so clones, over 75% of them seen just once. The sequencing sample was made of PBMCs. Receptors originate from an older woman with lung cancer.

V gene TRBV6-5 combines with J gene TRBJ1-1; possible D gene TRBD1, 5 bases. The germline CDR1 and CDR2 sequences are MNHEY and SVGAGI. The V end lost 2 bases, the J end lost 3 bases, and 10 bases lay between the germline ends. CDR3 size: 14 residues. CDR3 residues: CASSYGQGYTEAFF. In DNA form, the CDR3 reads TGTGCCAGCAGTTACGGTCAGGGCTACACTGAAGCTTTCTTT.

The chain couples TRBV2 to TRBJ1-2; a weak D match, TRBD1 (5 bases). The CDR3 contains 14 residues. The V gene lost 8 bases and the J gene lost 4 bases, with 17 bases spanning the gap. The germline V gene has CDR1 SNHLY and CDR2 FYNNEI. The chain's CDR3 is CASGGAGMGYGYTF. CDR3 sequence (DNA): TGTGCCAGCGGAGGGGCAGGAATGGGCTATGGCTACACCTTC.

The chain recombines TRBV6-6 with TRBJ1-3; a possible D gene is TRBD1 (5 bases). Germline V gene lookup returns CDR1 MNHNY and CDR2 SVGAGI (reference sequence). The CDR3 covers 14 residues. V shed 5 bases and J shed 0 bases, with 8 bases lying between them. CDR3: CASSRGPSGNTIYF. In DNA, the CDR3 is TGTGCCAGCAGTCGGGGCCCCTCTGGAAACACCATATATTTT.

This chain links TRBV19 with TRBJ2-1; D ambiguous. Per the germline V gene, CDR1 is LNHDA and CDR2 is SQIVND (reference sequence). The CDR3 length is 15 residues. V was trimmed by 5 bases and J by 1 base, leaving 12 bases between them. Here the CDR3 reads CASSPSAESYNEQFF. The CDR3 region has the DNA TGTGCCAGTAGTCCCTCCGCGGAATCCTACAATGAGCAGTTCTTC.

This clone was seen ten or more times. V is TRBV20-1 and J is TRBJ2-3; 10 bases are shared with TRBD2. This CDR3 comprises 18 residues. Germline V gives CDR1 DFQATT, CDR2 SNEGSKA (reference sequence). V lost 3 bases and J lost 1; bases outside the gene matches: 13. In DNA, the CDR3 is TGCAGTGCTAGTTCCGTAGCGGGGGGCCACATTGGCACAGATACGCAGTATTTT. It translates to CSASSVAGGHIGTDTQYF.

This clone has a handful of counts. V is TRBV9 and J is TRBJ1-1; no clear D. Germline V gene data show CDR1 as SGDLS and CDR2 as YYNGEE. This CDR3 has 13 amino acids. The V end was cut by 1 base, the J end by 4 bases, with 8 bases between. The CDR3 bases are TGTGCCAGCAGCGTAAGCACAGCCACTGAAGCTTTCTTT. Translating it yields CASSVSTATEAFF.